The rows below give T cell receptor beta chains drawn from one sample of a study of blood T cells in healthy people across ages. A single record per CDR3 protein comes from TCRdb applying MiXCR to the 5' RACE reads. The table includes fewer than 2,000,000 distinct CDR3 sequences, roughly 30% detected once. Specimen: blood. The receptors were gathered from a woman younger than 45 in good health. Each CDR3 is given with its conserved first and last residue. The order of the fields is D gene, V gene, J gene, clone size, CDR3 DNA, CDR3 protein. The D gene is left open where the match is weak. For some rows the clone size is stated as once, few or many, or as a class when expanded; others skip it.

D gene: -
V gene: TRBV4-2
J gene: TRBJ1-2
clone size: few
CDR3 DNA: TGTGCCAGCAGCCAAGCCGAAGAGAGGGCGAGGGGCTACACCTTC
CDR3 protein: CASSQAEERARGYTF

D gene: TRBD1
V gene: TRBV20-1
J gene: TRBJ1-2
clone size: -
CDR3 DNA: TGCAGTGCCCTGGACAGGGCTACTTATGGCTACACCTTC
CDR3 protein: CSALDRATYGYTF

D gene: -
V gene: TRBV10-3
J gene: TRBJ2-1
clone size: -
CDR3 DNA: TGTGCCATCAGCGTCAGGGGGGATGAGCAGTTCTTC
CDR3 protein: CAISVRGDEQFF

D gene: -
V gene: TRBV6-1
J gene: TRBJ2-7
clone size: -
CDR3 DNA: TGTGCCAGCAGTGAAAGTAGGAGCGAGCAGTACTTC
CDR3 protein: CASSESRSEQYF

D gene: -
V gene: TRBV20-1
J gene: TRBJ2-5
clone size: few
CDR3 DNA: TGCAGTGCTAGTTCCCCTACAGGGTACGAGACCCAGTACTTC
CDR3 protein: CSASSPTGYETQYF

D gene: -
V gene: TRBV3-1
J gene: TRBJ2-3
clone size: few
CDR3 DNA: TGTGCCAGCAGCCAAGAGGGGGGAATTAAAGCAGATACGCAGTATTTT
CDR3 protein: CASSQEGGIKADTQYF

D gene: TRBD2
V gene: TRBV28
J gene: TRBJ2-3
clone size: few
CDR3 DNA: TGTGCCAGCACTCCTGGAGCGGGGAGGGGATTCACAGATACGCAGTATTTT
CDR3 protein: CASTPGAGRGFTDTQYF

D gene: -
V gene: TRBV4-1
J gene: TRBJ1-2
clone size: -
CDR3 DNA: TGCGCCAGCAGCCAAGGAAGGGGCCTCTATGGCTACACCTTC
CDR3 protein: CASSQGRGLYGYTF

D gene: -
V gene: TRBV6-1
J gene: TRBJ2-1
clone size: -
CDR3 DNA: TGTGCCACCCAGGGTGAGAATGAAGAGCAGTTCTTC
CDR3 protein: CATQGENEEQFF

D gene: -
V gene: TRBV9
J gene: TRBJ2-3
clone size: few
CDR3 DNA: TGTGCCAGCAGCGTTGGACAAGATACGCAGTATTTT
CDR3 protein: CASSVGQDTQYF

D gene: -
V gene: TRBV28
J gene: TRBJ2-5
clone size: -
CDR3 DNA: TGTGCCAGCACCCACCGCGGGATACAAGAGACCCAGTACTTC
CDR3 protein: CASTHRGIQETQYF

D gene: TRBD1
V gene: TRBV29-1
J gene: TRBJ2-7
clone size: few
CDR3 DNA: TGCAGCGTTGTTGAACAGGGGGCCCTTTACGAGCAGTACTTC
CDR3 protein: CSVVEQGALYEQYF

D gene: -
V gene: TRBV4-1
J gene: TRBJ2-5
clone size: -
CDR3 DNA: TGCGCCAGCAGCCAAGCTCGAGAGTCTTTCCAGAGTGCCGAGCGGTACTTC
CDR3 protein: CASSQARESFQSAERYF

D gene: -
V gene: TRBV4-1
J gene: TRBJ1-3
clone size: -
CDR3 DNA: TGCGCCAGCAGCTCACCGGGGGTAGAAGGAAACACCATATATTTT
CDR3 protein: CASSSPGVEGNTIYF

D gene: -
V gene: TRBV9
J gene: TRBJ2-3
clone size: once
CDR3 DNA: TGTGCCAGCAGCGTAGAGTACAGACCGGAAGGTACGCAGTATTTT
CDR3 protein: CASSVEYRPEGTQYF

D gene: -
V gene: TRBV15
J gene: TRBJ2-1
clone size: few
CDR3 DNA: TGTGCCACCAGGACAGGCGGGACCTCCGGACAGGATACCTACAATGAGCAGTTCTTC
CDR3 protein: CATRTGGTSGQDTYNEQFF

D gene: -
V gene: TRBV28
J gene: TRBJ2-6
clone size: -
CDR3 DNA: TGTGCCAGCAGTATAGAGGCAAACGGACCAACTGGGGCCAACGTCCTGACTTTC
CDR3 protein: CASSIEANGPTGANVLTF

D gene: -
V gene: TRBV28
J gene: TRBJ1-1
clone size: -
CDR3 DNA: TGTGCCAGCAGTTTATCTATCAGGAACACTGAAGCTTTCTTT
CDR3 protein: CASSLSIRNTEAFF

D gene: TRBD1
V gene: TRBV5-1
J gene: TRBJ2-7
clone size: -
CDR3 DNA: TGCGCCAGCAGCTTGGTCCCAGGGGGTGGCTACGAGCAGTACTTC
CDR3 protein: CASSLVPGGGYEQYF

D gene: -
V gene: TRBV29-1
J gene: TRBJ2-3
clone size: -
CDR3 DNA: TGCAGCGTTGACCACAACCACGAAGATACGCAGTATTTT
CDR3 protein: CSVDHNHEDTQYF

D gene: -
V gene: TRBV3-1
J gene: TRBJ2-7
clone size: -
CDR3 DNA: TGTGCCAGCAGCCAAGAACGTAAGGGACCGTACGAGCAGTACTTC
CDR3 protein: CASSQERKGPYEQYF

D gene: TRBD1
V gene: TRBV6-1
J gene: TRBJ2-7
clone size: few
CDR3 DNA: TGTGCCAGCACCTATGCGGGGCAGGGACAGGGACCCGCCGGGACCTACGAGCAGTACTTC
CDR3 protein: CASTYAGQGQGPAGTYEQYF

D gene: -
V gene: TRBV5-4
J gene: TRBJ2-7
clone size: -
CDR3 DNA: TGTGCCAGCAGCTTGGAGGACAACTCGTACGAGCAGTACTTC
CDR3 protein: CASSLEDNSYEQYF

D gene: -
V gene: TRBV2
J gene: TRBJ2-1
clone size: many
CDR3 DNA: TGTGCCAGCCAGGGGAGCTCCTACAATGAGCAGTTCTTC
CDR3 protein: CASQGSSYNEQFF

D gene: -
V gene: TRBV7-2
J gene: TRBJ1-1
clone size: -
CDR3 DNA: TGTGCCAGCAGCCTCGCGTCGGGACGAGAAGCTTTCTTT
CDR3 protein: CASSLASGREAFF

D gene: -
V gene: TRBV27
J gene: TRBJ2-3
clone size: -
CDR3 DNA: TGTGCCAGCAGCCGAAGTCAGTGGACAGATACGCAGTATTTT
CDR3 protein: CASSRSQWTDTQYF

D gene: TRBD2
V gene: TRBV6-5
J gene: TRBJ2-7
clone size: -
CDR3 DNA: TGTGCCAGCAGTTCTTACTTCGGGTCGGGGGGAGAGCAGTACTTC
CDR3 protein: CASSSYFGSGGEQYF

D gene: TRBD1
V gene: TRBV10-3
J gene: TRBJ2-3
clone size: few
CDR3 DNA: TGTGCCATCGGAAAGACAGGGGGCATGGGAGATACGCAGTATTTT
CDR3 protein: CAIGKTGGMGDTQYF

D gene: -
V gene: TRBV12-3/TRBV12-4
J gene: TRBJ1-1
clone size: once
CDR3 DNA: TGTGCCAGCAGGTTTGCCGAGAACACTGAAGCTTTCTTT
CDR3 protein: CASRFAENTEAFF

D gene: TRBD2
V gene: TRBV29-1
J gene: TRBJ2-1
clone size: few
CDR3 DNA: TGCAGCGTTAAGACTAGCGGGGGGGCCAATGAGCAGTTCTTC
CDR3 protein: CSVKTSGGANEQFF

D gene: -
V gene: TRBV10-3
J gene: TRBJ2-7
clone size: many
CDR3 DNA: TGTGCCATCAGCTCCGCCCTAGGGATGGGGTCCTACGAGCAGTACTTC
CDR3 protein: CAISSALGMGSYEQYF

D gene: -
V gene: TRBV7-9
J gene: TRBJ1-1
clone size: -
CDR3 DNA: TGTGCCAGCAGCTTAGGGGGGAAAGCTTTCTTT
CDR3 protein: CASSLGGKAFF